These 30 T cell receptor beta chains came from one sample sequenced in a study of T cells expressing NK-cell markers. TCRdb processed the 5' RACE reads again and assigns one entry to each CDR3 protein, with no DNA. The sample table sets out about 550,000 distinct CDR3 sequences. The sequencing sample was made of blood T cells: a sorted CD56 or NKG2C T cell subset, CD4+ or CD8+ T cells, or bulk PBMC T cells (not recorded which). Receptor source: a man aged 18 to 29 in good health.

The chain employs TRBV5-1 and TRBJ2-3; TCRdb names TRBD1, which stays unverified in the absence of DNA. The germline gives CDR1 SGHRS, CDR2 YFSETQ. The CDR3 is 15 amino acids. The chain's CDR3 is CASSLLDSLTDTQYF.

The chain employs TRBV10-3 and TRBJ2-3; TCRdb's D call, TRBD2, is unchecked because there is no DNA. Germline V gene lookup returns CDR1 ENHRY and CDR2 SYGVKD. The CDR3 runs 18 residues. The CDR3 loop reads CAISESSGRRTSTDTQYF.

The CDR3 is CASSLALAGTSYEQYF. The rearrangement uses TRBV12-3 or TRBV12-4 and TRBJ2-7. The CDR3 sequence is 16 residues long.

The genes are TRBV7-3 and TRBJ1-1; the TCRdb call, TRBD1, lacks DNA for checking. The CDR3 extends over 16 amino acids. Germline V gene data show CDR1 as SGHTA and CDR2 as FQGTGA. The CDR3 is CASSLGLGQGNTEAFF.

The chain links TRBV5-1 to TRBJ2-5; TCRdb designates TRBD2, a call that cannot be tested without DNA. Germline V gives CDR1 SGHRS, CDR2 YFSETQ. The CDR3 has 15 amino acids. This CDR3 reads CASARAGSSQETQYF.

This chain joins TRBV20-1 and TRBJ2-4; as DNA is missing, the TRBD1 call by TCRdb cannot be tested. The CDR3 length is 15 residues. Germline loops: CDR1 DFQATT, CDR2 SNEGSKA (reference sequence). CDR3 sequence reads: CSAKGTALAKNIQYF.

The chain recombines TRBV3-1 with TRBJ2-7; the D gene TCRdb calls, TRBD2, cannot be checked with no DNA. The CDR3 contains 15 residues. Germline CDR1 and CDR2: LGHDT and YNNKEL (reference sequence). CDR3 loop: CASSLGLEIMYEQYF.

V usage is TRBV12-3 or TRBV12-4 and J usage is TRBJ1-1; TCRdb outputs TRBD1, but without DNA this stays unchecked. The CDR3 totals 18 residues. The CDR3 protein is CASSRRGGRDTFRTEAFF.

J is TRBJ2-3 and V is TRBV7-8; checking the TCRdb D call of TRBD1 is not possible without DNA. This CDR3 has 15 residues. Germline assignment: CDR1 SGHVS and CDR2 FQNEAQ. The CDR3 region is CASSLVYGGRDTQYF.

This rearrangement joins TRBV5-6 to TRBJ2-1; the D call from TCRdb, TRBD1, cannot be confirmed without DNA. Germline V lookup: CDR1 SGHDT, CDR2 YYEEEE. The CDR3 extends over 14 amino acids. This CDR3 is CASSIMGDYNEQFF.

This chain joins TRBV12-3 or TRBV12-4 and TRBJ2-6; TCRdb names TRBD1, which stays unverified in the absence of DNA. The CDR3 spans 17 residues. The CDR3 loop reads CASTVSGGSSGANVLTF.

V and J are TRBV6-5 and TRBJ2-2; there is no DNA to check the TCRdb D call of TRBD1. In germline, CDR1 is MNHEY, CDR2 SVGAGI. The CDR3 covers 17 residues. This CDR3 reads CASSPPLGHPNTGELFF.

The rearrangement links TRBV20-1 to TRBJ1-1; TCRdb calls TRBD1, which cannot be checked without DNA. Per germline, CDR1 DFQATT and CDR2 SNEGSKA (reference sequence). This CDR3 has 18 residues. The CDR3 here is CSARDLGTGLLLNTEAFF.

This chain links TRBV14 with TRBJ1-1; checking the TCRdb D call of TRBD1 is not possible without DNA. This CDR3 is built from 15 residues. The germline V gene has CDR1 SGHDN and CDR2 FVKESK. The CDR3 region is CASSQDLAGRTEAFF.

The J gene is TRBJ2-4, the V gene TRBV24-1; TCRdb proposes TRBD1, but this gene call is untestable without DNA. The CDR3 extends over 15 amino acids. Germline V gene data show CDR1 as KGHDR and CDR2 as SFDVKD. This chain's CDR3 is CATSDPGEAKNIQYF.

The chain uses TRBV6-5 and TRBJ2-7. The CDR3 is 13 amino acids. From germline, CDR1 is MNHEY and CDR2 SVGAGI. This CDR3 is CASTHQKTYEQYF.

J is TRBJ2-2 and V is TRBV9; TCRdb's D gene call, TRBD2, goes unchecked for lack of DNA. This CDR3 has 17 residues. Germline V gene sequence: CDR1 SGDLS, CDR2 YYNGEE. This CDR3 is CASSAFKTGRRAGELFF.

The chain joins TRBV7-2 to TRBJ2-5. Germline V gene data show CDR1 as SGHTA and CDR2 as FQGNSA. The CDR3 spans 13 residues. This CDR3 reads CASRANSQETQYF.

The chain carries TRBV21-1 and TRBJ2-1; TCRdb's D call of TRBD1 is untestable without DNA. TRBV21-1 is a documented pseudogene. This CDR3 has 15 amino acids. CDR3 residues: CASIDQGTYYNEQFF.

The chain joins TRBV11-3 to TRBJ2-3. This CDR3 is built from 15 residues. Germline CDR1 is SGHNT and CDR2 is YENEEA. The CDR3 region is CASSLERDLTDTQYF.

The chain uses TRBV27 and TRBJ2-1; the D call of TRBD1 rests on TCRdb alone, since no DNA is present to check it. Germline V gene sequence: CDR1 MNHEY, CDR2 SMNVEV (reference sequence). CDR3 size: 18 residues. CDR3: CASGRDRGSPSSYNEQFF.

CDR3 sequence reads: CASSQEGRNWETQYF. The chain couples TRBV4-3 to TRBJ2-5. CDR3 size: 15 residues. Germline V gene lookup returns CDR1 LGHNA and CDR2 YSLEER.

The chain links TRBV4-1 to TRBJ1-4; TCRdb indicates TRBD1, and absent DNA this call remains unverified. The V gene's germline CDR1 is MGHRA and CDR2 YSYEKL. The CDR3 has 15 amino acids. The CDR3 here is CASSLNRASNEKLFF.

The chain uses TRBV11-3 and TRBJ2-2; TCRdb lists TRBD1, though no DNA is available to test this call. This CDR3 region has 16 residues. Germline assignment: CDR1 SGHNT and CDR2 YENEEA. CDR3 sequence reads: CASSYRQGSNTGELFF.

This chain links TRBV29-1 with TRBJ2-3; TCRdb's assignment of TRBD1 cannot be checked, as there is no DNA. CDR1 is SQVTM and CDR2 is ANQGSEA in the germline V gene. The CDR3 extends over 13 amino acids. CDR3: CSVAQGVADTQYF.

The chain combines TRBV20-1 with TRBJ2-3; TCRdb gives TRBD2 as the D gene, but with no DNA this cannot be confirmed. This CDR3 contains 15 residues. Germline CDR1 reads DFQATT; CDR2 reads SNEGSKA (reference sequence). Here the CDR3 reads CSASLSGSRVDTQYF.

The chain is built from TRBV5-1 and TRBJ2-3; TCRdb designates TRBD1, a call that cannot be tested without DNA. Germline V gives CDR1 SGHRS, CDR2 YFSETQ. This CDR3 is 15 amino acids long. CDR3 in amino acids: CASKPGTYNGDTQYF. The whole variable domain, filled in from reference TRBV5-1 and TRBJ2-3, reads KAGVTQTPRYLIKTRGQQVTLSCSPISGHRSVSWYQQTPGQGLQFLFEYFSETQRNKGNFPGRFSGRQFSNSRSEMNVSTLELGDSALYLCASKPGTYNGDTQYFGPGTRLTVL.

This chain joins TRBV4-1 and TRBJ2-2; lacking DNA, the TRBD2 call made by TCRdb goes unchecked. There are 16 residues in the CDR3. The germline CDR1 and CDR2 sequences are MGHRA and YSYEKL. CDR3 loop: CASSISGGVNTGELFF.

The gene calls are TRBV20-1 and TRBJ2-2; the D call from TCRdb, TRBD2, cannot be confirmed without DNA. The CDR3 covers 17 residues. Germline CDR1 DFQATT, CDR2 SNEGSKA (reference sequence). The CDR3 reads CSARDRFETRIAGELFF.

The rearrangement joins TRBV29-1 to TRBJ2-3. Germline CDR1 reads SQVTM; CDR2 reads ANQGSEA. This CDR3 comprises 12 residues. CDR3 sequence reads: CSVASVSDTQYF.